One and the same sample provided the 8 T cell receptor beta chains below, sequenced in a study of Graves' ophthalmopathy and Graves' hyperthyroidism. Scientists amplified the TCR beta CDR3 regions from RNA transcripts. RT-PCR with HTBI primers came first, then second-round multiplex PCR. TCRdb reanalysed the multiplex PCR reads using MiXCR and keeps one entry per CDR3 protein. The sample has over a million distinct CDR3 sequences, roughly two fifths seen once. Sequencing used peripheral blood or thyroid tissue (not recorded which). Every receptor here comes from an adult man with Graves' hyperthyroidism.

The V call is TRBV7-6, the J call TRBJ2-2; D might be TRBD2 (6 bases). The CDR3 sequence is 15 residues long. Germline assignment: CDR1 SGHVS and CDR2 FNYEAQ. Trimming cost V 4 bases and J 0 bases, with 9 bases left between them. In nucleotides, the CDR3 is TGTGCCAGCAGCTGGACGGGAGCGAACACCGGGGAGCTGTTTTTT. Its translation is CASSWTGANTGELFF.

The CDR3 is CASSGTSAGQPQHF. The CDR3, as DNA: TGCGCCAGCAGCGGGACCTCCGCGGGTCAGCCCCAGCATTTT. The V call is TRBV5-1, the J call TRBJ1-5; tentatively, D is TRBD1 (5 bases). The V end lost 4 bases, the J end lost 6 bases, and 14 bases lay between the germline ends. The germline CDR1 and CDR2 sequences are SGHRS and YFSETQ. This CDR3 is built from 14 residues.

The genes are TRBV7-9 and TRBJ1-1; no firm D call. Germline V gene lookup returns CDR1 SEHNR and CDR2 FQNEAQ (reference sequence). This CDR3 spans 13 amino acids. With 5 bases removed from V and 7 bases from J, the gap between germline ends came to 14 bases. The CDR3 loop is CASSQDAGYEAFF. For the CDR3, the DNA is TGTGCCAGCAGCCAAGATGCAGGTTATGAAGCTTTCTTT.

The V and J genes are TRBV25-1 and TRBJ2-7; D possibly corresponds to TRBD2 (6 bases). The V end was cut by 8 bases, the J end by 0 bases, with 17 bases between. Germline V gene sequence: CDR1 MGHDK, CDR2 SYGVNS. CDR3 length: 15 amino acids. CDR3 sequence: CASQAGSESSYEQYF. The CDR3 DNA reads TGTGCCAGCCAAGCCGGGAGCGAAAGCTCCTACGAGCAGTACTTC.

This clonotype was detected ten times or more. This chain uses TRBV11-2 with TRBJ1-1; 9 nucleotides line up with TRBD1. This CDR3 spans 12 amino acids. Trimming at V came to 5 bases and at J to 6 bases, leaving 1 base not matched to a gene. Germline assignment: CDR1 SGHAT and CDR2 FQNNGV. CDR3 protein: CASSGTGPEAFF. In DNA, the CDR3 is TGTGCCAGCAGCGGGACAGGGCCTGAAGCTTTCTTT.

This clonotype is a singleton in its sample. V gene TRBV5-6 combines with J gene TRBJ2-5; 9 bases align to TRBD2. Germline V gene data show CDR1 as SGHDT and CDR2 as YYEEEE. V shed 4 bases and J 5 bases; nucleotides not matched to a gene: 9. This CDR3 region has 15 residues. CDR3: CASSELAGSGETQYF. CDR3 DNA: TGTGCCAGCAGCGAGCTAGCGGGAAGTGGGGAGACCCAGTACTTC.

This clonotype was seen repeatedly, ten times or more. V usage is TRBV7-9 and J usage is TRBJ1-1; D is unresolved. There are 14 residues in the CDR3. V lost 6 bases and J 1 base, leaving 12 bases between the germline ends. Germline CDR1 and CDR2: SEHNR and FQNEAQ (reference sequence). CDR3 DNA: TGTGCCAGCAGAACCCCGGGAGAGAACACTGAAGCTTTCTTT. Its protein product is CASRTPGENTEAFF.

CDR3 sequence: CASSSGRSEETQYF. DNA of the CDR3: TGTGCCAGCAGCTCCGGACGGAGTGAAGAGACCCAGTACTTC. The genes are TRBV7-6 and TRBJ2-5, with D hard to call. With 4 bases removed from V and 3 bases from J, the gap between germline ends came to 12 bases. CDR1 is SGHVS and CDR2 is FNYEAQ in the germline V gene. The CDR3 loop spans 14 amino acids.